A single sample is the source of the 24 T cell receptor beta chains below, sequenced in a study of cytomegalovirus exposure and HLA in healthy donors. A multiplex PCR was run with 60 Vbeta primers and 13 Jbeta primers. Repertoires were generated with immunoSEQ multiplex PCR, while TCRdb's copy carries only in-frame clones and drops some. The table records around 190,000 clones, 70% to 75% of them present only once. The sequencing sample was made of PBMCs. The source is a man aged 30 to 45 in good health and CMV-seropositive.

This clone has just one count. The rearrangement joins TRBV7-2 to TRBJ1-1; 7 bases map to TRBD1. The V gene's germline CDR1 is SGHTA and CDR2 FQGNSA. This CDR3 region has 13 residues. J was trimmed by 5 bases and V by 10 bases; bases with no gene match: 10. CDR3 DNA sequence: TGTGCCACCCGACAGGGTCCAAGGACTGAAGCTTTCTTT. As protein: CATRQGPRTEAFF.

A single count supports this clone. The rearrangement joins TRBV25-1 to TRBJ2-1, with 7 nucleotides matching TRBD2. With 2 bases clipped from V and 5 bases from J, the junction kept 12 bases outside the gene matches. Per the germline V gene, CDR1 is MGHDK and CDR2 is SYGVNS. CDR3 size: 17 residues. CDR3 region: CASSELPLAGWDNEQFF. The DNA of the CDR3 is TGTGCCAGCAGTGAACTCCCCTTAGCGGGTTGGGACAATGAGCAGTTCTTC. The full variable domain, with the rest looked up from reference TRBV25-1 and TRBJ2-1, is EADIYQTPRYLVIGTGKKITLECSQTMGHDKMYWYQQDPGMELHLIHYSYGVNSTEKGDLSSESTVSRIRTEHFPLTLESARPSHTSQYLCASSELPLAGWDNEQFFGPGTRLTVL.

CDR3 region: CASSGGHPMQDQPQHF. In DNA, the CDR3 is TGTGCCAGCAGTGGAGGACACCCCATGCAGGATCAGCCCCAGCATTTT. This chain uses TRBV2 with TRBJ1-5; a weak D match, TRBD1 (5 bases). CDR3 length equals 16 residues. V was trimmed by 4 bases and J by 5 bases, leaving 18 bases between them. Germline values: CDR1 SNHLY, CDR2 FYNNEI.

The chain recombines TRBV14 with TRBJ2-7; TRBD2 agrees at 7 bases. This CDR3 has 15 residues. Germline V CDR1 and CDR2: SGHDN, FVKESK. Germline trimming cut 2 bases from V and 5 bases from J; bases unmatched to any gene: 9. The CDR3 DNA is TGTGCCAGCAGCCAATCGGGAGGAAGGTGGGACGAGCAGTACTTC. This encodes CASSQSGGRWDEQYF.

The chain employs TRBV30 and TRBJ2-5; 11 bases match TRBD2. The CDR3 is made up of 15 amino acids. J gave up 1 base and V 4 bases, and 5 bases lay outside the gene matches. In germline, CDR1 is GTSNPN, CDR2 SVGIG (reference sequence). Here the CDR3 DNA reads TGTGCCTGGAATCTAGCGGGAGGCCGCCAAGAGACCCAGTACTTC. Residues: CAWNLAGGRQETQYF. The whole variable domain, filled in from reference TRBV30 and TRBJ2-5, reads SQTIHQWPATLVQPVGSPLSLECTVEGTSNPNLYWYRQAAGRGLQLLFYSVGIGQISSEVPQNLSASRPQDRQFILSSKKLLLSDSGFYLCAWNLAGGRQETQYFGPGTRLLVL.

The gene calls are TRBV4-3 and TRBJ1-2; no definite D call. The CDR3 spans 15 residues. V was shortened by 1 base and J by 8 bases, with 17 bases between the two germline ends. The germline V gene encodes CDR1 LGHNA and CDR2 YSLEER. CDR3 nucleotide sequence: TGCGCCAGCAGCCAAGCCCCCGGATTGGGCCTCGGCTACACCTTC. Protein: CASSQAPGLGLGYTF.

The rearrangement joins TRBV5-4 to TRBJ2-3; 9 bases fit TRBD1. The V and J ends lost 6 bases and 3 bases, in that order; junction bases with no gene match: 5. Germline V CDR1 and CDR2: SGHNT, YYREEE (reference sequence). The CDR3 runs to 14 residues. The CDR3 DNA reads TGTGCCAGCACCCGGGACAGGGTGACAGATACGCAGTATTTT. Translating it yields CASTRDRVTDTQYF.

Remarks on this clone: A read error may account for a junction end that differs from germline. The chain links TRBV9 to TRBJ2-7; 9 nucleotides line up with TRBD2. The CDR3 runs to 15 residues. Looked up from germline, CDR1 is SGDLS and CDR2 is YYNGEE. CDR3 DNA: TGTACCAGCAGCGACGGAGCGGGGGGACCCTACGAGCAGTACTTC. It specifies CTSSDGAGGPYEQYF.

In its sample, this clone was seen a few times. V is TRBV9 and J is TRBJ1-1; 7 bases are a match to TRBD1. V dropped 2 bases and J dropped 1; count of bases not matched to a gene: 5. This CDR3 comprises 15 residues. Germline CDR1 is SGDLS and CDR2 is YYNGEE. The CDR3 is CASSVDRDQNTEAFF. CDR3 coding DNA: TGTGCCAGCAGCGTCGACAGGGACCAGAACACTGAAGCTTTCTTT.

This chain joins TRBV7-3 and TRBJ2-3, with D tentatively TRBD2 (6 bases). CDR3 size: 15 residues. The V end lost 2 bases, the J end lost 1 base, and 10 bases lay between the germline ends. Germline CDR1 is SGHTA and CDR2 is FQGTGA. In nucleotides, the CDR3 is TGTGCCAGCAGCTTAGGGCGGGGTGGCACAGATACGCAGTATTTT. It translates to CASSLGRGGTDTQYF.

To note about this clone: The sample contains more than one DNA sequence encoding this CDR3. The gene calls are TRBV9 and TRBJ1-1; tentative D call: TRBD1 (5 bases). Germline V gene data show CDR1 as SGDLS and CDR2 as YYNGEE. Trimming cost V 0 bases and J 5 bases, with 14 bases left between them. CDR3 length: 15 residues. The CDR3 coding sequence is TGTGCCAGCAGCGTAGCGGGGGGGAAATATACTGAAGCTTTCTTT. It encodes CASSVAGGKYTEAFF.

The chain uses TRBV18 and TRBJ2-3; D possibly corresponds to TRBD2 (5 bases). The germline CDR1 and CDR2 sequences are KGHSH and LQKENI. Trimming left V 6 bases short and J 0 bases short, with 13 bases between. This CDR3 region has 15 residues. CDR3 in DNA: TGTGCCAGCTCGCTTAGAGCGGCTAGCACAGATACGCAGTATTTT. Translating it yields CASSLRAASTDTQYF.

The chain has TRBV28 and TRBJ2-7; D is uncertain. Germline V gene lookup returns CDR1 MDHEN and CDR2 SYDVKM. The CDR3 consists of 13 residues. Trimming cost V 6 bases and J 4 bases, with 13 bases left between them. The CDR3 DNA follows: TGTGCCAGCAGCCCCCGTTCTGTTTACGAGCAGTACTTC. It translates to CASSPRSVYEQYF.

This chain connects TRBV7-8 to TRBJ1-1, with a weak D call TRBD1 (6 bases). The CDR3 has 15 residues. Trimming shortened V by 3 bases and J by 6 bases, and 17 bases separated the two germline ends. From germline, CDR1 is SGHVS and CDR2 FQNEAQ. In DNA, the CDR3 is TGTGCCAGCAGCTTGGGGTTAGGGGGTCAGGCTGAAGCTTTCTTT. It yields the protein CASSLGLGGQAEAFF.

The V and J genes are TRBV7-2 and TRBJ2-5, with TRBD1 identical over 10 bases. Germline lookup yields CDR1 SGHTA and CDR2 FQGNSA. With 5 bases clipped from V and 1 base from J, the junction kept 4 bases outside the gene matches. CDR3 length: 15 amino acids. CDR3 sequence reads: CASSGQGGAQETQYF. Written as DNA, the CDR3 is TGTGCCAGCAGCGGACAGGGGGGAGCCCAAGAGACCCAGTACTTC. Together with reference TRBV7-2 and TRBJ2-5, the CDR3 gives the full variable domain: GAGVSQSPSNKVTEKGKDVELRCDPISGHTALYWYRQSLGQGLEFLIYFQGNSAPDKSGLPSDRFSAERTGGSVSTLTIQRTQQEDSAVYLCASSGQGGAQETQYFGPGTRLLVL.

The CDR3 sequence is CASSGGQGDYEQYF. The CDR3, as DNA: TGTGCCAGCAGTGGGGGACAGGGGGACTACGAGCAGTACTTC. V and J are TRBV2 and TRBJ2-7; 11 bases map to TRBD1. The germline gives CDR1 SNHLY, CDR2 FYNNEI. Trimming removed 4 bases from V and 3 bases from J; junction bases left unmatched: 2. The CDR3 length is 14 residues.

The chain carries TRBV9 and TRBJ2-2; 10 bases agree with TRBD1. Unmatched junction bases numbered 12, after V lost 4 bases and J lost 6 bases. The CDR3 sequence is 17 residues long. Germline V gene data show CDR1 as SGDLS and CDR2 as YYNGEE. The CDR3 reads CASSHATSGQGAGELFF. Here the CDR3 DNA reads TGTGCCAGCAGCCACGCCACGTCAGGACAGGGGGCCGGGGAGCTGTTTTTT.

The chain employs TRBV4-3 and TRBJ2-7, with D possibly being TRBD1 (6 bases). Per germline, CDR1 LGHNA and CDR2 YSLEER. The CDR3 runs 15 residues. Trimming cost V 0 bases and J 0 bases, with 9 bases left between them. The CDR3 DNA is TGCGCCAGCAGCCAAGAACCAGGGGACTCCTACGAGCAGTACTTC. This translates into CASSQEPGDSYEQYF.

This clone was observed a handful of times. The chain uses TRBV6-6 and TRBJ2-7; 7 positions agree with TRBD1. Per the germline V gene, CDR1 is MNHNY and CDR2 is SVGAGI (reference sequence). Unmatched junction bases numbered 5, after V lost 6 bases and J lost 3 bases. This CDR3 has 13 amino acids. CDR3 sequence: CASRPGTDYEQYF. CDR3 in DNA: TGTGCCAGCAGGCCCGGGACAGACTACGAGCAGTACTTC.

J is TRBJ2-3 and V is TRBV7-2; no definite D call. The CDR3 contains 14 residues. Germline values: CDR1 SGHTA, CDR2 FQGNSA. V dropped 5 bases and J dropped 3 bases, with 12 bases sitting between them. The CDR3 is CASSLSALTDTQYF. CDR3 sequence (DNA): TGTGCCAGCAGCCTAAGCGCCCTAACAGATACGCAGTATTTT.

This clone was recorded a few times. The rearrangement links TRBV9 to TRBJ2-7; weak D call: TRBD2 (6 bases). CDR1 is SGDLS, CDR2 YYNGEE, per germline. V was cut by 0 bases and J by 2 bases, with 12 bases left in between. The CDR3 totals 15 residues. The DNA of the CDR3 is TGTGCCAGCAGCGTAGAGCCAGCGGGCGCCTACGAGCAGTACTTC. Its protein product is CASSVEPAGAYEQYF.

The chain recombines TRBV7-8 with TRBJ2-3; possible D gene TRBD1, 6 bases. Germline lookup yields CDR1 SGHVS and CDR2 FQNEAQ. The V and J ends lost 3 bases and 8 bases respectively, with 18 bases between them. This CDR3 has 15 residues. The CDR3: CASSLRSRGSATQYF. Written as DNA, the CDR3 is TGTGCCAGCAGCTTGAGGTCTAGGGGGTCAGCTACGCAGTATTTT.

V gene TRBV28 combines with J gene TRBJ2-7; 9 bases fit TRBD1. CDR3 length: 15 residues. Germline lookup yields CDR1 MDHEN and CDR2 SYDVKM. V lost 4 bases, J lost 4 bases, and 8 bases stayed unmatched. In DNA, the CDR3 is TGTGCCAGCAGTTCATCGACAGGGGGTTGGTACGAGCAGTACTTC. It translates to CASSSSTGGWYEQYF.

Of note for this clone: Other nucleotide sequences in the sample specify the same CDR3. The rearrangement links TRBV5-1 to TRBJ2-1; TRBD2 agrees at 11 bases. The CDR3 consists of 15 residues. CDR1 and CDR2 from the germline V gene are SGHRS and YFSETQ. Germline trimming cut 0 bases from V and 5 bases from J; bases unmatched to any gene: 1. CDR3: CASSLGGLADNEQFF. The CDR3 nucleotides read TGCGCCAGCAGCTTGGGGGGACTAGCGGACAATGAGCAGTTCTTC.